This entry features one TCR beta chain sequence. Its specificity is not known. CDR3 length: 12 amino acids. Germline assignment: CDR1 SNHLY and CDR2 FYNNEI. V lost 8 bases and J lost 7, with 12 bases in between. The protocol was immunoSEQ multiplex PCR, while the TCRdb copy is restricted to in-frame clones and leaves out a portion. The sample carries more than 12,000 clones, roughly two thirds recorded once. This sample was included in a study of cytotoxic CD8 clonotypes in ibrutinib-treated CLL. Study context: Among patients, approximately 24 responded partially and 2 completely; 14 then stayed remitted and roughly 12 progressed after median roughly 68 months. The authors obtained response samples at a median of around 11 months of treatment, range 6 to 36.

General observations from the study: Public clonotypes were rare and shrank or held steady on treatment.

The source material was PBMCs, sampled before ibrutinib treatment. The receptor was isolated from a human donor with chronic lymphocytic leukemia. V and J are TRBV2 and TRBJ1-5; D possibly corresponds to TRBD1 (5 bases). CDR3 amino acids: CASGGGKQPQHF. CDR3 DNA: TGTGCCAGCGGGGGGGGAAAACAGCCCCAGCATTTT.